The clone carrying this T cell receptor (beta chain) was seen a single time. The antigen is unknown. Clones were sequenced by immunoSEQ multiplex PCR, and TCRdb holds only the in-frame ones, with some missing. The data hold under 40,000 clones, with 82% observed a single time. Germline lookup yields CDR1 SGHNT and CDR2 YENEEA. This CDR3 is 16 amino acids long. The V and J ends lost 0 bases and 4 bases respectively, with 13 bases between them. This specimen belongs to a study of PD-L1 blockade in urothelial cancer. Overall study context: Patients commenced intravenous atezolizumab, 1,200 mg every 3 weeks, in 2014. Blood was analyzed 3 weeks (second dose) and 6 weeks after treatment start.

Study-wide results and caveats: Patients who had durable benefit saw their tumor-associated blood clones expand more at 3 weeks.

This specimen was PBMCs, taken around atezolizumab (anti-PD-L1) treatment. The chain couples TRBV11-3 to TRBJ1-5; the D gene is possibly TRBD1 (6 bases). The source is a man between 70 and 80 years old with urothelial cancer. The CDR3 is CASSLDGGARNQPQHF. In DNA, the CDR3 is TGTGCCAGCAGCTTAGATGGGGGGGCAAGGAATCAGCCCCAGCATTTT.